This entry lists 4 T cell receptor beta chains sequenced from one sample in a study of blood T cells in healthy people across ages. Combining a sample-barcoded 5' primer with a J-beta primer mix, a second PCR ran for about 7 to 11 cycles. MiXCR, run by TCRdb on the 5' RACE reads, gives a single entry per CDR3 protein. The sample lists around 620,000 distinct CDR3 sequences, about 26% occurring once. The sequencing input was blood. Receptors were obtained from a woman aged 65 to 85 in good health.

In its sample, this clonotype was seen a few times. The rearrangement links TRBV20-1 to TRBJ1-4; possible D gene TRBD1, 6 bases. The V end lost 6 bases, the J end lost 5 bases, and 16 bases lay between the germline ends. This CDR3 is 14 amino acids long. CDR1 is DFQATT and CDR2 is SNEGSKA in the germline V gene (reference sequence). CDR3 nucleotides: TGCAGTGCCCCCGCAACAGGGTCGAATGAAAAACTGTTTTTT. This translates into CSAPATGSNEKLFF.

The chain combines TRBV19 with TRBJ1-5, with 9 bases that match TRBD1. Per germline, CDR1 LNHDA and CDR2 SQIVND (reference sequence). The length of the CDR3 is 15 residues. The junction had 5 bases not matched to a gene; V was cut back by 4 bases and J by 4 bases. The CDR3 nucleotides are TGTGCCAGTAGTACTGGGACAGGGAGGAATCAGCCCCAGCATTTT. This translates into CASSTGTGRNQPQHF.

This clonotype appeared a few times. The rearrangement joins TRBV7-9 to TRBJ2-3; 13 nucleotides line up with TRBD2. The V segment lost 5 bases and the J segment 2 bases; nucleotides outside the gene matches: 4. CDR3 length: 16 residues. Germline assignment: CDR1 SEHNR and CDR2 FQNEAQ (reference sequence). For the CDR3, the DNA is TGTGCCAGCAGCACAGGACTAGCGGGGGCCACAGATACGCAGTATTTT. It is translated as CASSTGLAGATDTQYF.

The CDR3 region has the DNA TGTGCCAGCAGCCTCAGGGGCCGAAACATTCAGTACTTC. Translating gives CASSLRGRNIQYF. This chain joins TRBV6-2 or TRBV6-3 and TRBJ2-4, with D perhaps TRBD1 (6 bases). The ends were cut back, 6 bases at V and 6 bases at J, with 12 bases in the middle. The germline V gene has CDR1 MNHEY and CDR2 SVGEGT. There are 13 residues in the CDR3.